This T cell receptor beta chain was recovered during a study of T cell responses to AZD1222 COVID-19 vaccine. Findings and limits, study-wide: Only a handful of AZD1222 recipients, more than five in all, had baseline seropositivity.

A note on this clone: What it binds is not known.

Data came from immunoSEQ multiplex PCR; TCRdb stores just in-frame clones and leaves some out. The sample carries around 150,000 clones, 90% to 95% recorded once. Second-dose groups at about 4 or about 12 weeks were pooled. V was pared by 4 bases and J by 5 bases, with 11 bases of the junction left unmatched. The germline CDR1 and CDR2 sequences are LGHDT and YNNKEL (reference sequence). The CDR3 is 18 amino acids. The specimen was peripheral blood, collected 28 days after the second AZD1222 dose. This receptor was identified in an adult who received the AZD1222 COVID-19 vaccine. The V call is TRBV3-1 (or the pseudogene TRBV3-2), the J call TRBJ2-2, with TRBD2 matching over 12 bases. In nucleotides, the CDR3 is TGTGCCAGCAGCCCTTCTAGCGGGAGGGGGGTTTTTACCGGGGAGCTGTTTTTT. This gives the protein CASSPSSGRGVFTGELFF.